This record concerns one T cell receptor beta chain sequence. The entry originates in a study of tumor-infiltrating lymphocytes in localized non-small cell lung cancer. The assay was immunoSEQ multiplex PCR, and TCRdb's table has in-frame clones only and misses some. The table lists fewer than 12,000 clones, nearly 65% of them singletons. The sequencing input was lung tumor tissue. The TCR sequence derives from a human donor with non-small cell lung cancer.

CDR3: CASSTNEAFF. The DNA for the CDR3 is TGTGCCAGCAGTACAAATGAAGCTTTCTTT. The chain is built from TRBV6-6 and TRBJ1-1, with D hard to call. Germline CDR1 reads MNHNY; CDR2 reads SVGAGI (reference sequence). Trimming stripped 5 bases from V and 7 bases from J, with 5 bases between. The CDR3 totals 10 residues.